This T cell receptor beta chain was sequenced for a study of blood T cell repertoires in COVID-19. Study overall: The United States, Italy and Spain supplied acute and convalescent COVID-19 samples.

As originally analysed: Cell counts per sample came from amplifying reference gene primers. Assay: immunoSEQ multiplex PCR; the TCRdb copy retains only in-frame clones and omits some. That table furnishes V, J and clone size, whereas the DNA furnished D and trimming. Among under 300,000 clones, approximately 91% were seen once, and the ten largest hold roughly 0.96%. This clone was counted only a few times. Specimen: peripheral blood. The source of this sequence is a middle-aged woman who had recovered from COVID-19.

This CDR3 reads CASSSGQGARGYTF. The DNA of the CDR3 is TGTGCCAGTAGCTCAGGACAGGGGGCTCGGGGCTACACCTTC. The chain couples TRBV19 to TRBJ1-2; 11 nucleotides line up with TRBD1. There are 14 residues in the CDR3. Germline CDR1 and CDR2: LNHDA and SQIVND (reference sequence). The J segment lost 8 bases and the V segment lost 6 bases, leaving 8 bases of the junction unmatched. Full variable domain (outside the CDR3, taken from reference TRBV19 and TRBJ1-2): DGGITQSPKYLFRKEGQNVTLSCEQNLNHDAMYWYRQDPGQGLRLIYYSQIVNDFQKGDIAEGYSVSREKKESFPLTVTSAQKNPTAFYLCASSSGQGARGYTFGSGTRLTVV.